This is a list of T cell receptor beta chains from one sample in a study of cytomegalovirus exposure and HLA in healthy donors. This table comes from immunoSEQ multiplex PCR, and its TCRdb copy is limited to in-frame clones, with some not included. The data hold roughly 180,000 clones, with 75% to 80% observed a single time. Sequenced sample: PBMCs. These receptors were collected from a female donor in good health and CMV-seronegative. The CDR3 runs from the conserved cysteine through the conserved F or W. The D gene is left open where the match is weak. Clone size is not always given. Where it is, it says once, few, many or a class for expanded clones.

j_gene | d_gene | v_gene | abundance | CDR3aa | CDR3nt
TRBJ2-3 | . | TRBV11-2 | . | CASSLDQGLVDTQYF | TGTGCCAGCAGCTTAGATCAGGGGCTCGTAGATACGCAGTATTTT
TRBJ1-2 | . | TRBV9 | . | CASSLQESNYGYTF | TGTGCCAGCAGCTTACAGGAATCTAACTATGGCTACACCTTC
TRBJ2-7 | . | TRBV5-1 | few | CASSLEAGPEQYF | TGCGCCAGCAGCTTGGAGGCAGGGCCCGAGCAGTACTTC
TRBJ1-3 | . | TRBV7-8 | . | CASSPNIKNSSGNTIYF | TGTGCCAGCAGCCCCAACATCAAGAATTCCTCTGGAAACACCATATATTTT
TRBJ2-2 | TRBD1 | TRBV6-5 | . | CASSYSWDRGLGELFF | TGTGCCAGCAGTTACTCGTGGGACAGGGGGCTCGGGGAGCTGTTTTTT
TRBJ2-1 | TRBD2 | TRBV29-1 | . | CSVERWTSSYNEQFF | TGCAGCGTTGAAAGATGGACTAGCAGCTACAATGAGCAGTTCTTC
TRBJ2-1 | TRBD2 | TRBV6-6 | . | CASSILAGGPVNEQFF | TGTGCCAGCAGTATCCTAGCGGGAGGGCCAGTTAATGAGCAGTTCTTC
TRBJ2-1 | TRBD2 | TRBV7-8 | . | CASRTAGGPGNEQFF | TGTGCCAGCAGAACAGCGGGGGGGCCGGGAAATGAGCAGTTCTTC
TRBJ1-2 | TRBD1 | TRBV19 | . | CASSVLTGTGKTAGYTF | TGTGCCAGTAGTGTATTAACCGGGACAGGGAAAACGGCTGGCTACACCTTC
TRBJ2-7 | TRBD2 | TRBV4-2 | . | CASSRGTSGSRSSYEQYF | TGTGCCAGCAGCCGGGGGACTAGCGGGAGTCGCAGCTCCTACGAGCAGTACTTC
TRBJ1-1 | . | TRBV6-5 | . | CASSSQRGGINTEAFF | TGTGCCAGCAGTTCCCAACGGGGGGGGATAAACACTGAAGCTTTCTTT
TRBJ2-5 | TRBD1 | TRBV5-1 | . | CASSSTGEETQYF | TGCGCCAGCAGCTCGACAGGGGAAGAGACCCAGTACTTC
TRBJ2-1 | . | TRBV5-1 | . | CASSMDIFSYNEQFF | TGCGCCAGCAGCATGGACATTTTCTCCTACAATGAGCAGTTCTTC
TRBJ2-6 | . | TRBV11-3 | few | CASSQGTGANVLTF | TGTGCCAGCAGCCAGGGAACTGGGGCCAACGTCCTGACTTTC
TRBJ2-5 | . | TRBV2 | . | CASQSPRGGGGGGRVETQYF | TGTGCCAGCCAAAGTCCGAGGGGGGGCGGGGGCGGGGGCCGGGTAGAGACCCAGTACTTC
TRBJ2-7 | . | TRBV19 | . | CASSIAGRYEQYF | TGTGCCAGTAGTATAGCGGGAAGATACGAGCAGTACTTC
TRBJ2-7 | TRBD2 | TRBV7-8 | . | CASSSGRGREQYF | TGTGCCAGCAGCTCGGGGCGGGGGAGGGAGCAGTACTTC
TRBJ2-1 | TRBD1 | TRBV9 | once | CASSVRDRAHNEQFF | TGTGCCAGCAGCGTCCGGGACAGGGCCCACAATGAGCAGTTCTTC
TRBJ2-3 | TRBD2 | TRBV6-7 | . | CASSYSLAGKRDTQYF | TGTGCCAGCAGTTACTCTCTAGCGGGGAAAAGGGATACGCAGTATTTT
TRBJ2-2 | TRBD2 | TRBV2 | . | CASRVLAGNTGELFF | TGTGCCAGCAGGGTACTAGCGGGGAACACCGGGGAGCTGTTTTTT
TRBJ2-5 | . | TRBV5-1 | few | CASSFGIGETQYF | TGCGCCAGCAGCTTCGGGATCGGGGAGACCCAGTACTTC
TRBJ2-1 | . | TRBV9 | . | CASSIHSENEQFF | TGTGCCAGCAGCATCCATAGCGAAAATGAGCAGTTCTTC
TRBJ2-5 | . | TRBV18 | . | CASSPPRTGQETQYF | TGTGCCAGCTCACCACCGAGAACAGGCCAAGAGACCCAGTACTTC
TRBJ2-1 | . | TRBV7-9 | few | CASSLQNEQFF | TGTGCCAGCAGCTTGCAGAATGAGCAGTTCTTC
TRBJ2-7 | TRBD2 | TRBV2 | . | CASSPLRGTSGGASYEQYF | TGTGCCAGCAGTCCCCTCCGCGGGACTAGCGGGGGGGCCTCTTACGAGCAGTACTTC
TRBJ1-1 | TRBD1 | TRBV30 | few | CAWEPGQQMNTEAFF | TGTGCCTGGGAGCCGGGACAGCAAATGAACACTGAAGCTTTCTTT
TRBJ1-1 | TRBD1 | TRBV5-1 | . | CASSLGRTGNTEAFF | TGCGCCAGCAGCTTGGGTCGGACAGGGAACACTGAAGCTTTCTTT
TRBJ1-1 | . | TRBV10-3 | . | CATGAGMNTEAFF | TGTGCCACCGGAGCAGGGATGAACACTGAAGCTTTCTTT
TRBJ2-7 | . | TRBV9 | few | CASSLGGYEQYF | TGTGCCAGCAGCTTGGGAGGTTACGAGCAGTACTTC
TRBJ1-2 | . | TRBV9 | . | CASSVDRDYGYTF | TGTGCCAGCAGCGTAGACAGGGATTATGGCTACACCTTC
TRBJ1-1 | . | TRBV7-9 | . | CASSLALGVLPTEAFF | TGTGCCAGCAGCTTAGCATTAGGGGTTCTCCCCACTGAAGCTTTCTTT
TRBJ1-5 | TRBD1 | TRBV18 | . | CASSPTGGENNQPQHF | TGTGCCAGCTCACCGACAGGGGGTGAAAACAATCAGCCCCAGCATTTT
TRBJ2-5 | . | TRBV7-6 | . | CASSLDPIPQETQYF | TGTGCCAGCAGCTTAGACCCTATTCCTCAAGAGACCCAGTACTTC
TRBJ1-2 | . | TRBV7-9 | . | CASLLPGEKDYGYTF | TGTGCCAGCCTTTTACCAGGGGAAAAGGACTATGGCTACACCTTC